At least ten counts were recorded for the clone carrying this T cell receptor (beta chain). The antigen is not known. This sample stems from a study of breast tumors, draining lymph nodes, adjacent tissues. Study-level results: Tumor repertoires ranked between lymph nodes and nontumor tissue in diversity, with V and J gene preferences. The data were judged consistent with most tumor T cells coming from lymph node and expanding in tumor.

Using its own MiXCR run on the multiplex PCR reads, TCRdb lists one record per CDR3 protein. Seen here are over 150,000 distinct CDR3 sequences, 30% to 35% observed once, and the top ten hold 4% to 5.5%. The CDR3 loop spans 16 amino acids. In germline, CDR1 is SGDLS, CDR2 YYNGEE. The V segment lost 0 bases and the J segment 4 bases; nucleotides outside the gene matches: 9. Axillary draining lymph nodes of breast cancer patients supplied the node samples. The chain has TRBV9 and TRBJ2-5; 7 bases match TRBD1. Source material: axillary lymph node tissue. This receptor was obtained from a female donor with breast cancer. Some clones in this sample may be carry-over from other donors' samples. The DNA of the CDR3 is TGTGCCAGCAGCGTAGCTCCGAGACAGGGTGGAGAGACCCAGTACTTC. It encodes CASSVAPRQGGETQYF.